What follows describes a single T cell receptor (beta chain). The specificity of this receptor is unknown. Base qualities are not at hand, and no much larger clone is one base apart. The immunoSEQ Assay, a bias-controlled multiplex PCR, was used to amplify TCRbeta CDR3 regions from genomic DNA. From the authors' description of their analysis: Nucleated cell counts per sample were estimated from amplification of reference gene primers within the assay. Sequence reads were collapsed and filtered to measure the absolute abundance of every unique TCRbeta CDR3 rearrangement. For each sample, productive Simpson clonality was calculated as the square root of Simpson's diversity index across productive rearrangements. TCRdb mirrors the immuneACCESS table, restricted to in-frame sequences. Some clones are absent from its copies; in checked studies, under half trace to an unresolved V gene, and the reason for the others is unknown. From that table come the V and J calls and clone size; the DNA was used to work out D and trimming. Here the sample has about 85,000 clones; 87% occur a single time. The ten largest clones capture 5% to 6.5% of the sample.

V loses 1 base, J loses 3 bases, and the germline ends lie 7 bases apart. The CDR3, cysteine through phenylalanine, is 13 amino acids long. Just the 39-base CDR3 DNA is kept, in frame starting at base 1. The germline V gene (reference sequence) supplies CDR1 LGHDT and CDR2 YNNKEL. This entry comes from a study of blood T cell repertoires in COVID-19 (dated by TCRdb to between 2020 and 2021). Notes on the research overall: Samples from collaborators originated in the United States, Italy and Spain and spanned both the acute and convalescent phases of COVID-19. Samples were obtained from the ongoing ImmuneRACE study (first 160 participants) and from approximately 1,200 subjects provided by 6 global collaborators. HLA class I and class II types, where available, came from metadata supplied by the sample provider rather than from assay-based typing. Deeply sampled blood TCRbeta repertoires from subjects exposed to, actively infected with, or recovered from COVID-19 were included in the dataset. The material from the prospective study consisted of cDNA or gDNA derived from T cells, B-cell-depleted T cells, or PBMCs. A freely available public database, intended as a resource for researchers studying the immune response to SARS-CoV-2, is where the repertoires were released. A de-identified subject ID, COVID-19 status, age in years and sex were almost always included in the sample metadata.

The collaborating institutions used their own protocols to collect whole blood in K2EDTA tubes. For TCRbeta analysis, collaborator samples were shipped as frozen whole blood, as isolated PBMCs, or as DNA extracted from either sample type. The paper as a whole reports these results and caveats: The amount of clinical and demographic metadata varied by source and participant and was provided uncurated.

The TCR originated in a man in his sixties with acute or convalescent COVID-19. The rearranged segments are TRBV3-1 (or the pseudogene TRBV3-2) and TRBJ2-7, with the D gene uncertain. Sample: peripheral blood. The DNA is TGTGCCAGCAGCCAAGTACTCGGCTACGAGCAGTACTTC. This codes for CASSQVLGYEQYF.